Following are 23 T cell receptor beta chains from one sample sequenced in a study of response to subunit inactivated influenza vaccine. TCRdb fed the RT-PCR reads into MiXCR, producing one record per CDR3 protein. The table includes over 800,000 distinct CDR3 sequences, 21% detected once. Material: PBMCs from blood, obtained roughly 5 days after vaccination. These receptors were taken from a man aged 50 or older who received an inactivated influenza vaccine.

This clonotype has just a few counts. The rearrangement links TRBV7-2 to TRBJ2-4; D unclear. V was trimmed by 5 bases and J by 0 bases, leaving 8 bases between them. CDR1 is SGHTA, CDR2 FQGNSA, per germline. The CDR3 is made up of 14 amino acids. The CDR3 nucleotides are TGTGCCAGCAGCCCGCACATAGCCAAAAACATTCAGTACTTC. This translates into CASSPHIAKNIQYF.

The sample holds a few counts of this clonotype. The chain combines TRBV7-9 with TRBJ2-1; the D gene is possibly TRBD2 (5 bases). Trimming pared 5 bases from V and 0 bases from J, leaving 11 bases between. The CDR3 sequence is 15 residues long. CDR1 SEHNR and CDR2 FQNEAQ come from the germline V gene (reference sequence). The CDR3 nucleotides read TGTGCCAGCAGCGAGGGCTGGACCTCCTACAATGAGCAGTTCTTC. Its protein product is CASSEGWTSYNEQFF.

V gene TRBV5-1 combines with J gene TRBJ2-3; D is unclear. CDR1 and CDR2 (germline): SGHRS, YFSETQ. Deletions cut 0 bases from V and 6 bases from J, with 11 bases between. The CDR3 length is 14 residues. The CDR3 DNA reads TGCGCCAGCAGCTTGGCCGCCGGTTTGGATACGCAGTATTTT. Translating gives CASSLAAGLDTQYF.

CDR3 residues: CATSDPAQSADTQYF. The CDR3 DNA follows: TGTGCCACCAGTGATCCTGCCCAGTCGGCAGATACGCAGTATTTT. The chain employs TRBV24-1 and TRBJ2-3; the D is unclear. Germline V gives CDR1 KGHDR, CDR2 SFDVKD. Trimming stripped 3 bases from V and 4 bases from J, with 13 bases between. The CDR3 loop spans 15 amino acids.

This clonotype occurred a few times. V is TRBV12-3 or TRBV12-4 and J is TRBJ1-3; D is uncertain. V lost 5 bases to trimming and J lost 0 bases, with 11 bases between them. The CDR3 totals 15 residues. CDR3 sequence: CASSPGVNSGNTIYF. DNA for the CDR3: TGTGCCAGCAGTCCAGGAGTAAACTCTGGAAACACCATATATTTT.

This clonotype was picked up one time. This chain uses TRBV18 with TRBJ1-1; D gene ambiguous. V lost 6 bases and J lost 3, with 11 bases in between. Germline V gene lookup returns CDR1 KGHSH and CDR2 LQKENI. The CDR3 runs to 13 residues. The CDR3 region is CASSQNGDTEAFF. The CDR3 nucleotides read TGTGCCAGCTCCCAAAACGGTGACACTGAAGCTTTCTTT.

The chain links TRBV4-3 to TRBJ1-6, with D possibly being TRBD1 (6 bases). This CDR3 spans 14 amino acids. Germline V gene data show CDR1 as LGHNA and CDR2 as YSLEER. Trimming pared 4 bases from V and 6 bases from J, leaving 10 bases between. The CDR3 loop reads CASSREQGNSPLHF. The CDR3 DNA reads as TGCGCCAGCAGCCGGGAACAGGGTAATTCACCCCTCCACTTT.

The chain has TRBV7-2 and TRBJ2-3; D uncertain. The CDR3 consists of 13 residues. Germline V gene sequence: CDR1 SGHTA, CDR2 FQGNSA. With 8 bases removed from V and 6 bases from J, the gap between germline ends came to 15 bases. CDR3 loop: CASGFLVQDTQYF. In DNA form, the CDR3 reads TGTGCCAGCGGTTTTCTAGTCCAGGATACGCAGTATTTT. Together with reference TRBV7-2 and TRBJ2-3, the CDR3 gives the full variable domain: GAGVSQSPSNKVTEKGKDVELRCDPISGHTALYWYRQSLGQGLEFLIYFQGNSAPDKSGLPSDRFSAERTGGSVSTLTIQRTQQEDSAVYLCASGFLVQDTQYFGPGTRLTVL.

The genes are TRBV6-1 and TRBJ2-3; TRBD2 matches at 11 bases. Germline V gives CDR1 MNHNS, CDR2 SASEGT. Unmatched junction bases numbered 8, after V lost 5 bases and J lost 4 bases. CDR3 length: 16 amino acids. This CDR3 reads CASSPISGRVADTQYF. The CDR3 DNA reads TGTGCCAGCAGTCCGATTAGCGGGAGGGTGGCAGATACGCAGTATTTT.

The J gene is TRBJ2-2, the V gene TRBV4-2; D is possibly TRBD2 (5 bases). V was shortened by 0 bases and J by 7 bases, with 18 bases between the two germline ends. CDR1 LGHNA and CDR2 YNFKEQ come from the germline V gene. The CDR3 has 17 residues. The chain's CDR3 is CASSQEWSARVYGELFF. In nucleotides, the CDR3 is TGTGCCAGCAGCCAAGAGTGGTCGGCGAGGGTATACGGGGAGCTGTTTTTT.

This chain uses TRBV7-9 with TRBJ1-1, with D possibly being TRBD1 (6 bases). The ends were cut back, 5 bases at V and 3 bases at J, with 16 bases in the middle. Germline CDR1 reads SEHNR; CDR2 reads FQNEAQ (reference sequence). The CDR3 is made up of 15 amino acids. The CDR3: CASSRLGQRHTEAFF. CDR3 nucleotide sequence: TGTGCCAGCAGCCGACTCGGACAGAGGCACACTGAAGCTTTCTTT.

The rearrangement uses TRBV15 and TRBJ2-2, with 9 bases matching TRBD2. Unmatched junction bases numbered 9, after V lost 0 bases and J lost 7 bases. CDR1 and CDR2 (germline): LNHNV, YYDKDF (reference sequence). This CDR3 is built from 17 residues. DNA for the CDR3: TGTGCCACCAGCAGAGATTACGGCGGGAGGGCCGGCGGGGAGCTGTTTTTT. Residues: CATSRDYGGRAGGELFF.

The gene calls are TRBV7-9 and TRBJ2-1, with TRBD1 as a possible D gene (7 bases). Trimming took off 1 base at V and 9 bases at J, with 19 bases between the two ends. The germline gives CDR1 SEHNR, CDR2 FQNEAQ (reference sequence). This CDR3 contains 16 residues. CDR3 in amino acids: CASSLGQGSVGGEQFF. CDR3 nucleotide sequence: TGTGCCAGCAGCTTAGGACAGGGTTCGGTCGGGGGTGAGCAGTTCTTC.

J is TRBJ2-3 and V is TRBV20-1, with no clear D. V was shortened by 7 bases and J by 1 base, with 12 bases between the two germline ends. The CDR3 covers 13 residues. CDR1 and CDR2 (germline): DFQATT, SNEGSKA (reference sequence). For the CDR3, the DNA is TGCAGTGGGACCCCCTTACGCACAGATACGCAGTATTTT. Its protein product is CSGTPLRTDTQYF.

This clonotype was seen repeatedly, ten times or more. V gene TRBV4-3 combines with J gene TRBJ2-3; D gene unclear. In germline, CDR1 is LGHNA, CDR2 YSLEER. Trimming took 0 bases from V and 4 from J, leaving 8 bases between them. The CDR3 has 14 residues. The CDR3 loop is CASSQEISSDTQYF. CDR3 DNA: TGCGCCAGCAGCCAAGAGATTAGCTCAGATACGCAGTATTTT.

The V call is TRBV12-3 or TRBV12-4, the J call TRBJ2-3, with 10 bases identical to TRBD1. There are 15 residues in the CDR3. V shed 3 bases and J 4 bases; nucleotides not matched to a gene: 4. The CDR3 loop reads CASSLPGTGADTQYF. In DNA form, the CDR3 reads TGTGCCAGCAGTTTGCCCGGGACAGGGGCAGATACGCAGTATTTT.

This clonotype has more than one count but fewer than ten. V gene TRBV20-1 combines with J gene TRBJ2-7; D gene ambiguous. The CDR3 has 13 amino acids. Trimming removed 6 bases from V and 3 bases from J, with 15 bases in between. Germline V CDR1 and CDR2: DFQATT, SNEGSKA (reference sequence). The CDR3 nucleotides read TGCAGTGCCCAAGGAGAGATCGGCTACGAGCAGTACTTC. Amino acids: CSAQGEIGYEQYF.

This clonotype was seen many times. The chain links TRBV29-1 to TRBJ1-1; D not certain. Germline V lookup: CDR1 SQVTM, CDR2 ANQGSEA. V lost 7 bases, J lost 0 bases, and 12 bases lay in between. This CDR3 is built from 13 residues. The CDR3 loop is CSGGRHMNTEAFF. The CDR3 nucleotides are TGCAGCGGCGGCCGACATATGAACACTGAAGCTTTCTTT.

A few counts support this clonotype. The chain couples TRBV7-9 to TRBJ2-2; D is undetermined. CDR1 is SEHNR, CDR2 FQNEAQ, per germline (reference sequence). The CDR3 spans 14 residues. Trimming stripped 5 bases from V and 1 base from J, with 8 bases between. The CDR3 spells CASSPKRNTGELFF. The CDR3 DNA is TGTGCCAGCAGCCCCAAGCGGAACACCGGGGAGCTGTTTTTT.

A few counts support this clonotype. The V call is TRBV5-6, the J call TRBJ2-3; TRBD2 matches 11 bases. The CDR3 spans 12 residues. CDR1 and CDR2 from the germline V gene are SGHDT and YYEEEE. Trimming at V came to 0 bases and at J to 12 bases, leaving 0 bases not matched to a gene. The CDR3 protein is CASSLGLAGQYF. The DNA for the CDR3 is TGTGCCAGCAGCTTGGGACTAGCGGGACAGTATTTT.

The V call is TRBV9, the J call TRBJ2-1; perhaps TRBD1 as D (6 bases). The CDR3 loop spans 20 amino acids. Germline CDR1 reads SGDLS; CDR2 reads YYNGEE. The germline V and J ends were trimmed by 0 bases and 4 bases, with 26 bases remaining between them. The CDR3 protein is CASSVATPPSLGQLYNEQFF. As DNA, the CDR3 is TGTGCCAGCAGCGTAGCTACTCCCCCATCGTTAGGACAGTTATACAATGAGCAGTTCTTC.

This chain joins TRBV6-1 and TRBJ2-4; tentatively, D is TRBD1 or TRBD2 (6 bases each). CDR3 length equals 13 residues. V was cut by 6 bases and J by 7 bases, with 13 bases left in between. CDR1 and CDR2 from the germline V gene are MNHNS and SASEGT. CDR3: CASSPGGGNIQYF. In nucleotides, the CDR3 is TGTGCCAGCAGCCCCGGAGGGGGGAACATTCAGTACTTC.

V usage is TRBV5-4 and J usage is TRBJ2-3; 8 nucleotides line up with TRBD2. The CDR3 covers 14 residues. Germline V gene lookup returns CDR1 SGHNT and CDR2 YYREEE (reference sequence). The V segment lost 5 bases and the J segment 4 bases; nucleotides outside the gene matches: 6. The CDR3 nucleotides are TGTGCCAGCAGTTCGGGGGGGCCGGCAGATACGCAGTATTTT. Amino acids: CASSSGGPADTQYF.